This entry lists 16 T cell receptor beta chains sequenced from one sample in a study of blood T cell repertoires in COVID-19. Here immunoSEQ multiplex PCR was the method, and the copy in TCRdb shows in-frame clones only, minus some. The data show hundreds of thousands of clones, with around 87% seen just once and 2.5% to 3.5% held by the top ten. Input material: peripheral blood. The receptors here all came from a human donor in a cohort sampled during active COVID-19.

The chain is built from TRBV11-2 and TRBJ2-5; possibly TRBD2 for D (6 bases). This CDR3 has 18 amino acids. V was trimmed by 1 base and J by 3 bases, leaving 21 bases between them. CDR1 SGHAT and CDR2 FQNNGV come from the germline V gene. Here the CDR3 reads CASSLGVAGLGTKETQYF. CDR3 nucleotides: TGTGCCAGCAGCTTAGGCGTGGCGGGGTTAGGGACCAAAGAGACCCAGTACTTC.

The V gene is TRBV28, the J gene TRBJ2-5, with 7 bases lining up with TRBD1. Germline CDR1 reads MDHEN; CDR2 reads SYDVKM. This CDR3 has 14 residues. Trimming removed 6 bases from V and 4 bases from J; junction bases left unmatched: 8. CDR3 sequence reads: CASRTGTAIETQYF. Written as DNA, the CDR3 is TGTGCCAGCAGAACAGGGACAGCGATAGAGACCCAGTACTTC. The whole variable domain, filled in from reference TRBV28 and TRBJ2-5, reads DVKVTQSSRYLVKRTGEKVFLECVQDMDHENMFWYRQDPGLGLRLIYFSYDVKMKEKGDIPEGYSVSREKKERFSLILESASTNQTSMYLCASRTGTAIETQYFGPGTRLLVL.

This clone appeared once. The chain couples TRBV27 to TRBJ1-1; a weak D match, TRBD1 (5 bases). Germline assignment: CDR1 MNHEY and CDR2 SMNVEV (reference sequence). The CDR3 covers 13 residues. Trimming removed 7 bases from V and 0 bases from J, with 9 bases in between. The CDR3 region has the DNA TGTGCCAGCAAGTGGGGCATGAACACTGAAGCTTTCTTT. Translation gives CASKWGMNTEAFF.

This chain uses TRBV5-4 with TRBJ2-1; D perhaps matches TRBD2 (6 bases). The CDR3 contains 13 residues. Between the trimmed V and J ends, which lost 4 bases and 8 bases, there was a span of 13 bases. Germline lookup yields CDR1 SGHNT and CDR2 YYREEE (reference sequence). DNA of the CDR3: TGTGCCAGCAGCCCGCGGGACTCGGATGAGCAGTTCTTC. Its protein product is CASSPRDSDEQFF.

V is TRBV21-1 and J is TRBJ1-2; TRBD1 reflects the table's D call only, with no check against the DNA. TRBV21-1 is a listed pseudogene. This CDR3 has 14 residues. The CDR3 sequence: CASSSYRGSYGYTF. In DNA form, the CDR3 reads TGTGCCAGCAGCAGTTACAGGGGGAGCTATGGCTACACCTTC.

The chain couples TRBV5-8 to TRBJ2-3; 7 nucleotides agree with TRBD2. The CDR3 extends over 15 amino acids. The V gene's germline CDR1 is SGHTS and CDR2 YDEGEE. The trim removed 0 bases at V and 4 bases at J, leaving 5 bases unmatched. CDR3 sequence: CASSLEGGPSDTQYF. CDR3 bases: TGTGCCAGCAGCTTGGAGGGAGGGCCCTCAGATACGCAGTATTTT.

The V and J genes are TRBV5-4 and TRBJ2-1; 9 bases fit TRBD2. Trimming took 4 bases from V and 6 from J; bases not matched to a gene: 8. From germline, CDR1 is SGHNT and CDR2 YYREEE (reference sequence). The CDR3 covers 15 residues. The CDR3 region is CASSPGTSLGNEQFF. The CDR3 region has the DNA TGTGCCAGCAGCCCCGGGACTAGCTTAGGCAATGAGCAGTTCTTC.

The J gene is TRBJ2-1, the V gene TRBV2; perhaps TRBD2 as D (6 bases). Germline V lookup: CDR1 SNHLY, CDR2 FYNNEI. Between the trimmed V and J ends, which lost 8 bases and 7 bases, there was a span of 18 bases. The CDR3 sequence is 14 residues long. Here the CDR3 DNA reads TGTGCCAGCCGAAATTGGGGTGGGGGGAATGAGCAGTTCTTC. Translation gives CASRNWGGGNEQFF.

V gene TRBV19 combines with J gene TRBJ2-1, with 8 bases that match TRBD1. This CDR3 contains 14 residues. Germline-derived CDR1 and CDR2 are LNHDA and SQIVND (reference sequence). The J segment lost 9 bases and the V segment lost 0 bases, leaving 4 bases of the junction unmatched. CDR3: CASSIDAGGFEQFF. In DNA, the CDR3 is TGTGCCAGTAGTATAGATGCAGGGGGCTTTGAGCAGTTCTTC.

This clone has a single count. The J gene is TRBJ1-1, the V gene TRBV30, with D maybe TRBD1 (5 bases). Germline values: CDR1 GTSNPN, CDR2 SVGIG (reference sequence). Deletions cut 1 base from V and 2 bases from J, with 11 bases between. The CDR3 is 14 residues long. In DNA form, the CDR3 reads TGTGCCTGGAGTGCTGACAGATATAACACTGAAGCTTTCTTT. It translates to CAWSADRYNTEAFF.

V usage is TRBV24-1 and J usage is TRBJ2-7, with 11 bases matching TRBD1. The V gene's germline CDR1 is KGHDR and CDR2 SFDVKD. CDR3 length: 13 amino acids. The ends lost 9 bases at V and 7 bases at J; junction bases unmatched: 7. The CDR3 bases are TGTGCCACCCCTGGACAGGGGGCAGGAGAGCAGTACTTC. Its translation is CATPGQGAGEQYF.

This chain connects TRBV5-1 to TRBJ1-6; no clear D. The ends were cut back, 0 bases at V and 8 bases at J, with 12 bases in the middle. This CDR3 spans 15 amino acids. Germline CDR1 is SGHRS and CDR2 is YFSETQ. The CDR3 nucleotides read TGCGCCAGCAGCTTGGACGCAGGTACGGATTCACCCCTCCACTTT. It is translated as CASSLDAGTDSPLHF.

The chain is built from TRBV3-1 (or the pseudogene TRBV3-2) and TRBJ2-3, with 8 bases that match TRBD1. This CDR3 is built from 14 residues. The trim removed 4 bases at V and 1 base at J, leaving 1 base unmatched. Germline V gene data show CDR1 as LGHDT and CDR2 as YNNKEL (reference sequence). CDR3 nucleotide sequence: TGTGCCAGCAGCCCGGGACAGGGCACAGATACGCAGTATTTT. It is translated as CASSPGQGTDTQYF.

The CDR3 is CASSLAIGTGELFF. CDR3 in DNA: TGTGCCAGCAGTTTGGCTATCGGGACCGGGGAGCTGTTTTTT. This chain joins TRBV6-5 and TRBJ2-2; no firm D call. Trimming took off 4 bases at V and 5 bases at J, with 11 bases between the two ends. The germline V gene encodes CDR1 MNHEY and CDR2 SVGAGI. This CDR3 spans 14 amino acids.

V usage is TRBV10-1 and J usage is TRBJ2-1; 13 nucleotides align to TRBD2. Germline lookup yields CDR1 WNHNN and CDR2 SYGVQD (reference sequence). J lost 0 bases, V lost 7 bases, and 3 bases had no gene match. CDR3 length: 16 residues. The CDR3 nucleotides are TGCGCCAGCATCAGGACTAGCGGGAGCTCCTACAATGAGCAGTTCTTC. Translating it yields CASIRTSGSSYNEQFF.

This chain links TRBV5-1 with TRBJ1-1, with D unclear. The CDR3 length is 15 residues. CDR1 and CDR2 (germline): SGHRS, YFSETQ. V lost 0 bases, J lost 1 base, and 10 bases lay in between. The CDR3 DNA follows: TGCGCCAGCAGCTTGGTACGGCGAGGGAACACTGAAGCTTTCTTT. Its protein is CASSLVRRGNTEAFF.